One sample yielded the 23 T cell receptor beta chains listed below, sequenced in a study of CD8 T cells in Susac syndrome. When the RNA was reverse transcribed, random hexamers were used with an input of about 0.45 to 1 ug. TCRdb re-called the immunoSEQ multiplex PCR reads with MiXCR, one entry per CDR3 protein. This sample has around 150,000 distinct CDR3 sequences, with 90% to 95% found just once. Sequencing was done on a sample of CD4+ T cells from PBMCs. These receptors were taken from a human donor in good health.

The V call is TRBV20-1, the J call TRBJ1-1; D ambiguous. Germline assignment: CDR1 DFQATT and CDR2 SNEGSKA (reference sequence). Trimming pared 3 bases from V and 1 base from J, leaving 12 bases between. The CDR3 extends over 14 amino acids. In DNA form, the CDR3 reads TGCAGTGCTAGCCTTACAGAGAAGAACACTGAAGCTTTCTTT. This gives the protein CSASLTEKNTEAFF.

The gene calls are TRBV27 and TRBJ1-1; D is undetermined. Germline V lookup: CDR1 MNHEY, CDR2 SMNVEV (reference sequence). The V end was cut by 2 bases, the J end by 6 bases, with 13 bases between. The length of the CDR3 is 14 residues. The CDR3 coding sequence is TGTGCCAGCAGTTTACGGCGAGCAAGCTCTGAAGCTTTCTTT. It codes for CASSLRRASSEAFF.

The chain carries TRBV13 and TRBJ2-5; D is ambiguous. V was shortened by 2 bases and J by 5 bases, with 15 bases between the two germline ends. Germline V gene data show CDR1 as PRHDT and CDR2 as FYEKMQ (reference sequence). CDR3 size: 15 residues. The CDR3 loop reads CASSLRLTKGETQYF. The CDR3 DNA reads TGTGCCAGCAGCTTAAGGCTCACAAAAGGGGAGACCCAGTACTTC.

V gene TRBV7-9 combines with J gene TRBJ2-7, with D possibly being TRBD1 (6 bases). The CDR3 runs 14 residues. Germline CDR1 reads SEHNR; CDR2 reads FQNEAQ (reference sequence). Trimming left V 4 bases short and J 2 bases short, with 12 bases between. The CDR3 DNA is TGTGCCAGCAGCTCCCGGACAGTAACCTACGAGCAGTACTTC. It yields the protein CASSSRTVTYEQYF.

The chain has TRBV2 and TRBJ1-3; D uncertain. V was cut by 4 bases and J by 0 bases, with 10 bases left in between. Per the germline V gene, CDR1 is SNHLY and CDR2 is FYNNEI. The CDR3 is 15 residues long. The CDR3 loop reads CASSVWPSSGNTIYF. The DNA for the CDR3 is TGTGCCAGCAGTGTTTGGCCTAGCTCTGGAAACACCATATATTTT.

The rearrangement joins TRBV3-1 to TRBJ2-1, with D perhaps matching TRBD2 (5 bases). Germline CDR1 reads LGHDT; CDR2 reads YNNKEL (reference sequence). V was clipped by 3 bases and J by 4 bases, with 13 bases between them. This CDR3 contains 15 residues. In nucleotides, the CDR3 is TGTGCCAGCAGCCATACCGGTGGACTTTACAATGAGCAGTTCTTC. Amino acids: CASSHTGGLYNEQFF.

A remark on this clonotype: At one of its ends the junction is not consistent with the germline gene, which may arise from a read error. The chain joins TRBV5-1 to TRBJ2-2; possibly TRBD1 for D (6 bases). CDR1 SGHRS and CDR2 YFSETQ come from the germline V gene. This CDR3 has 15 residues. The CDR3: CASSLGDTNTGELFF. The CDR3 bases are TGCGCCAGCAGTTTGGGGGACACAAACACCGGGGAGCTGTTTTTT.

V is TRBV25-1 and J is TRBJ2-1; D perhaps matches TRBD1 (6 bases). V dropped 3 bases and J dropped 8 bases, with 17 bases sitting between them. The CDR3 is 15 amino acids. Germline V lookup: CDR1 MGHDK, CDR2 SYGVNS. The CDR3 DNA sequence: TGTGCCAGCAGTGACCTCAGGGGTGCGGCGGATGAGCAGTTCTTC. This encodes CASSDLRGAADEQFF.

Turning to this clonotype: Its ends do not fully match the called genes, so a read error is possible. The rearrangement uses TRBV12-3 or TRBV12-4 and TRBJ1-1; D is unclear. The CDR3 is 14 residues long. CDR3 loop: CASSNRRTNPEAFF. The CDR3 bases are TGTGCCAGCAGCAACAGACGGACGAACCCTGAAGCTTTCTTT.

V gene TRBV5-1 combines with J gene TRBJ2-3; D might be TRBD2 (6 bases). V gave up 1 base and J gave up 1 base, with 10 bases separating them. Germline V gene lookup returns CDR1 SGHRS and CDR2 YFSETQ. This CDR3 comprises 15 residues. The CDR3 spells CASSLLGGGTDTQYF. In DNA form, the CDR3 reads TGCGCCAGCAGCTTGCTGGGGGGTGGCACAGATACGCAGTATTTT.

The V call is TRBV7-2, the J call TRBJ2-5; TRBD2 matches at 8 bases. V was clipped by 2 bases and J by 3 bases; unmatched bases: 2. This CDR3 has 14 amino acids. Germline V lookup: CDR1 SGHTA, CDR2 FQGNSA. The CDR3 loop is CASSLSGGKETQYF. The CDR3 DNA follows: TGTGCCAGCAGCTTAAGCGGGGGCAAAGAGACCCAGTACTTC.

V usage is TRBV29-1 and J usage is TRBJ2-2; no clear D gene. Looked up from germline, CDR1 is SQVTM and CDR2 is ANQGSEA. CDR3 length: 12 amino acids. Trimming cost V 6 bases and J 6 bases, with 11 bases left between them. The CDR3 coding sequence is TGCAGCGTCCTACGAATGTCCGGGGAGCTGTTTTTT. Translated, it gives CSVLRMSGELFF.

This chain links TRBV20-1 with TRBJ2-1; D not resolved. CDR3 length equals 15 residues. The V gene lost 0 bases and the J gene lost 1 base, with 10 bases spanning the gap. The V gene's germline CDR1 is DFQATT and CDR2 SNEGSKA (reference sequence). CDR3 nucleotide sequence: TGCAGTGCTAGAGATCTCGCAGTATCCTACAATGAGCAGTTCTTC. Translated, it gives CSARDLAVSYNEQFF.

This clonotype was detected once. The chain joins TRBV14 to TRBJ1-2; D is ambiguous. V was trimmed by 0 bases and J by 7 bases, leaving 6 bases between them. CDR3 length equals 12 residues. Germline assignment: CDR1 SGHDN and CDR2 FVKESK. This chain's CDR3 is CASSQDRVGYTF. As DNA, the CDR3 is TGTGCCAGCAGCCAAGATCGCGTTGGCTACACCTTC.

The V gene is TRBV7-9, the J gene TRBJ1-1; perhaps TRBD1 as D (6 bases). This CDR3 spans 14 amino acids. V was clipped by 4 bases and J by 1 base, with 10 bases between them. Per germline, CDR1 SEHNR and CDR2 FQNEAQ (reference sequence). In DNA form, the CDR3 reads TGTGCCAGCAGCTCACAGGGCTCGAACACTGAAGCTTTCTTT. The encoded protein is CASSSQGSNTEAFF.

The V gene is TRBV30, the J gene TRBJ2-7, with a possible D match to TRBD1 (6 bases). The CDR3 length is 13 residues. The germline V gene encodes CDR1 GTSNPN and CDR2 SVGIG (reference sequence). Trimming removed 5 bases from V and 0 bases from J, with 11 bases in between. For the CDR3, the DNA is TGTGCCTGGGCAGGGGTTAACTCCTACGAGCAGTACTTC. Translation: CAWAGVNSYEQYF.

This rearrangement joins TRBV18 to TRBJ1-1; 10 bases are shared with TRBD1. V dropped 1 base and J dropped 0; count of bases not matched to a gene: 11. In germline, CDR1 is KGHSH, CDR2 LQKENI. This CDR3 has 19 amino acids. CDR3 loop: CASSPRRQGAYTMNTEAFF. The CDR3 DNA reads TGTGCCAGCTCACCACGAAGACAGGGGGCCTACACGATGAACACTGAAGCTTTCTTT. Filled out from reference TRBV18 and TRBJ1-1, the complete variable domain reads NAGVMQNPRHLVRRRGQEARLRCSPMKGHSHVYWYRQLPEEGLKFMVYLQKENIIDESGMPKERFSAEFPKEGPSILRIQQVVRGDSAAYFCASSPRRQGAYTMNTEAFFGQGTRLTVV.

The chain is built from TRBV7-6 and TRBJ2-3; D is undetermined. V was cut by 1 base and J by 2 bases, with 7 bases left in between. CDR1 and CDR2 (germline): SGHVS, FNYEAQ. This CDR3 has 14 amino acids. CDR3 loop: CASSLVAFTDTQYF. CDR3 nucleotide sequence: TGTGCCAGCAGCTTAGTGGCCTTCACAGATACGCAGTATTTT.

The gene calls are TRBV9 and TRBJ2-5; a possible D gene is TRBD2 (5 bases). The CDR3 extends over 16 amino acids. CDR1 and CDR2 from the germline V gene are SGDLS and YYNGEE. Trimming stripped 0 bases from V and 2 bases from J, with 14 bases between. As DNA, the CDR3 is TGTGCCAGCAGCGTAGGGGTCGACTACTCACAAGAGACCCAGTACTTC. It codes for CASSVGVDYSQETQYF.

In nucleotides, the CDR3 is TGCAGTGCTAGAGGACAGGGCGCAACAAGGGGCCAAGAGACCCAGTACTTC. As protein: CSARGQGATRGQETQYF. The chain links TRBV20-1 to TRBJ2-5; TRBD1 matches at 7 bases. The V segment lost 1 base and the J segment 1 base; nucleotides outside the gene matches: 12. Germline V gene lookup returns CDR1 DFQATT and CDR2 SNEGSKA (reference sequence). This CDR3 has 17 amino acids.

V usage is TRBV4-1 and J usage is TRBJ1-5; 8 nucleotides match TRBD1. This CDR3 is 14 amino acids long. V lost 3 bases to trimming and J lost 7 bases; unmatched junction nucleotides: 5. Germline V gene sequence: CDR1 MGHRA, CDR2 YSYEKL. The CDR3 reads CASSQVQGDQPQHF. The CDR3 coding sequence is TGCGCCAGCAGCCAGGTACAGGGGGACCAGCCCCAGCATTTT.

The rearrangement links TRBV20-1 to TRBJ2-2, with D hard to call. The CDR3 loop spans 15 amino acids. V lost 6 bases and J 1 base, leaving 15 bases between the germline ends. Per germline, CDR1 DFQATT and CDR2 SNEGSKA (reference sequence). CDR3 region: CSAAVPSRNTGELFF. The DNA of the CDR3 is TGCAGTGCCGCAGTCCCGAGCCGGAACACCGGGGAGCTGTTTTTT.

The chain recombines TRBV7-2 with TRBJ1-1; D ambiguous. V shed 3 bases and J shed 4 bases, with 9 bases lying between them. This CDR3 has 13 residues. Germline CDR1 is SGHTA and CDR2 is FQGNSA. CDR3 DNA: TGTGCCAGCAGCTTCACCGCAACCACTGAAGCTTTCTTT. It yields the protein CASSFTATTEAFF.